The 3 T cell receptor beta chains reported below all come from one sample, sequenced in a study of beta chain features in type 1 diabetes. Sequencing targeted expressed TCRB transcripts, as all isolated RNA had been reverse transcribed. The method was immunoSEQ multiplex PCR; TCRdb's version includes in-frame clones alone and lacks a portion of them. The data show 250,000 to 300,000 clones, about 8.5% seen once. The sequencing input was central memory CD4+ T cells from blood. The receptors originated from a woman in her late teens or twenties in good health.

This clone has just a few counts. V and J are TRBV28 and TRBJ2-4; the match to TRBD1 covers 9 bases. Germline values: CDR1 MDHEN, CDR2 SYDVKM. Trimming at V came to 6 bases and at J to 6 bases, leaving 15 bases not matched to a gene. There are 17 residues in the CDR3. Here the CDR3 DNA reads TGTGCCAGCAGCCAGACGGCTGGACAGGGGCTCGGAAACATTCAGTACTTC. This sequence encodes CASSQTAGQGLGNIQYF. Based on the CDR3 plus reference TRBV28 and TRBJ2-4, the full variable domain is DVKVTQSSRYLVKRTGEKVFLECVQDMDHENMFWYRQDPGLGLRLIYFSYDVKMKEKGDIPEGYSVSREKKERFSLILESASTNQTSMYLCASSQTAGQGLGNIQYFGAGTRLSVL.

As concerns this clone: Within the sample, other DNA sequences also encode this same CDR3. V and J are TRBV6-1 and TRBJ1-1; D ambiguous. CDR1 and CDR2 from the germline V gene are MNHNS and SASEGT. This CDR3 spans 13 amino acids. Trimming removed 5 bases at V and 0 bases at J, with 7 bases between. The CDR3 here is CASSRTLNTEAFF. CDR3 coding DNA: TGTGCCAGCAGTCGTACCTTGAACACTGAAGCTTTCTTT.

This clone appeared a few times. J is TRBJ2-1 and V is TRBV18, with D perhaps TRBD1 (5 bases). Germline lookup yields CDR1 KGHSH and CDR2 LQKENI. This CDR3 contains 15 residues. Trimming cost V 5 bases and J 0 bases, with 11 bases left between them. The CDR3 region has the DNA TGTGCCAGCTCAAGGTCAAGGGGCTCCTACAATGAGCAGTTCTTC. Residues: CASSRSRGSYNEQFF. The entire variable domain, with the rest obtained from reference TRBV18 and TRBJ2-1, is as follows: NAGVMQNPRHLVRRRGQEARLRCSPMKGHSHVYWYRQLPEEGLKFMVYLQKENIIDESGMPKERFSAEFPKEGPSILRIQQVVRGDSAAYFCASSRSRGSYNEQFFGPGTRLTVL.